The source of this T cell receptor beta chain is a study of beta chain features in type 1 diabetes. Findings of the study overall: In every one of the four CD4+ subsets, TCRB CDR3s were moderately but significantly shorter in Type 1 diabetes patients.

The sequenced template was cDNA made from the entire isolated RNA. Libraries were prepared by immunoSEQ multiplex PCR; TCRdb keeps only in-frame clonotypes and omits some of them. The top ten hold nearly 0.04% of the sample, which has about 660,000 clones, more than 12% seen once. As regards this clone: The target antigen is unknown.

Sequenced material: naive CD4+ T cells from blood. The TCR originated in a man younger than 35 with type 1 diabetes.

CDR3 region: CASSVGLAVGNEQFF. CDR3 nucleotides: TGTGCCAGCAGCGTAGGGCTAGCGGTGGGGAATGAGCAGTTCTTC. The rearrangement links TRBV9 to TRBJ2-1; the match to TRBD2 covers 7 bases. Germline V gene data show CDR1 as SGDLS and CDR2 as YYNGEE. The CDR3 loop spans 15 amino acids. Trimming removed 0 bases from V and 7 bases from J; junction bases left unmatched: 7.